This TCR beta chain was recovered during a study of blood T cell repertoires in COVID-19. Study overall: T cells, B-cell-depleted T cells, or PBMCs supplied cDNA or gDNA.

This CDR3 has 16 amino acids. Here immunoSEQ multiplex PCR was the method, and the copy in TCRdb shows in-frame clones only, minus some. The sample lists approximately 390,000 clones, roughly 87% occurring once. Sequenced: PBMCs or T cells enriched from blood (not recorded which). This TCR was sampled from a woman between 35 and 50 years old with acute COVID-19. This chain uses TRBV21-1 with TRBJ1-1. TRBV21-1 is noted as a pseudogene. The CDR3 coding sequence is TGTGCCAGCAGCAAAATTTGTCCGGGAGTCCCCACTGAAGCTTTCTTT. It specifies CASSKICPGVPTEAFF.